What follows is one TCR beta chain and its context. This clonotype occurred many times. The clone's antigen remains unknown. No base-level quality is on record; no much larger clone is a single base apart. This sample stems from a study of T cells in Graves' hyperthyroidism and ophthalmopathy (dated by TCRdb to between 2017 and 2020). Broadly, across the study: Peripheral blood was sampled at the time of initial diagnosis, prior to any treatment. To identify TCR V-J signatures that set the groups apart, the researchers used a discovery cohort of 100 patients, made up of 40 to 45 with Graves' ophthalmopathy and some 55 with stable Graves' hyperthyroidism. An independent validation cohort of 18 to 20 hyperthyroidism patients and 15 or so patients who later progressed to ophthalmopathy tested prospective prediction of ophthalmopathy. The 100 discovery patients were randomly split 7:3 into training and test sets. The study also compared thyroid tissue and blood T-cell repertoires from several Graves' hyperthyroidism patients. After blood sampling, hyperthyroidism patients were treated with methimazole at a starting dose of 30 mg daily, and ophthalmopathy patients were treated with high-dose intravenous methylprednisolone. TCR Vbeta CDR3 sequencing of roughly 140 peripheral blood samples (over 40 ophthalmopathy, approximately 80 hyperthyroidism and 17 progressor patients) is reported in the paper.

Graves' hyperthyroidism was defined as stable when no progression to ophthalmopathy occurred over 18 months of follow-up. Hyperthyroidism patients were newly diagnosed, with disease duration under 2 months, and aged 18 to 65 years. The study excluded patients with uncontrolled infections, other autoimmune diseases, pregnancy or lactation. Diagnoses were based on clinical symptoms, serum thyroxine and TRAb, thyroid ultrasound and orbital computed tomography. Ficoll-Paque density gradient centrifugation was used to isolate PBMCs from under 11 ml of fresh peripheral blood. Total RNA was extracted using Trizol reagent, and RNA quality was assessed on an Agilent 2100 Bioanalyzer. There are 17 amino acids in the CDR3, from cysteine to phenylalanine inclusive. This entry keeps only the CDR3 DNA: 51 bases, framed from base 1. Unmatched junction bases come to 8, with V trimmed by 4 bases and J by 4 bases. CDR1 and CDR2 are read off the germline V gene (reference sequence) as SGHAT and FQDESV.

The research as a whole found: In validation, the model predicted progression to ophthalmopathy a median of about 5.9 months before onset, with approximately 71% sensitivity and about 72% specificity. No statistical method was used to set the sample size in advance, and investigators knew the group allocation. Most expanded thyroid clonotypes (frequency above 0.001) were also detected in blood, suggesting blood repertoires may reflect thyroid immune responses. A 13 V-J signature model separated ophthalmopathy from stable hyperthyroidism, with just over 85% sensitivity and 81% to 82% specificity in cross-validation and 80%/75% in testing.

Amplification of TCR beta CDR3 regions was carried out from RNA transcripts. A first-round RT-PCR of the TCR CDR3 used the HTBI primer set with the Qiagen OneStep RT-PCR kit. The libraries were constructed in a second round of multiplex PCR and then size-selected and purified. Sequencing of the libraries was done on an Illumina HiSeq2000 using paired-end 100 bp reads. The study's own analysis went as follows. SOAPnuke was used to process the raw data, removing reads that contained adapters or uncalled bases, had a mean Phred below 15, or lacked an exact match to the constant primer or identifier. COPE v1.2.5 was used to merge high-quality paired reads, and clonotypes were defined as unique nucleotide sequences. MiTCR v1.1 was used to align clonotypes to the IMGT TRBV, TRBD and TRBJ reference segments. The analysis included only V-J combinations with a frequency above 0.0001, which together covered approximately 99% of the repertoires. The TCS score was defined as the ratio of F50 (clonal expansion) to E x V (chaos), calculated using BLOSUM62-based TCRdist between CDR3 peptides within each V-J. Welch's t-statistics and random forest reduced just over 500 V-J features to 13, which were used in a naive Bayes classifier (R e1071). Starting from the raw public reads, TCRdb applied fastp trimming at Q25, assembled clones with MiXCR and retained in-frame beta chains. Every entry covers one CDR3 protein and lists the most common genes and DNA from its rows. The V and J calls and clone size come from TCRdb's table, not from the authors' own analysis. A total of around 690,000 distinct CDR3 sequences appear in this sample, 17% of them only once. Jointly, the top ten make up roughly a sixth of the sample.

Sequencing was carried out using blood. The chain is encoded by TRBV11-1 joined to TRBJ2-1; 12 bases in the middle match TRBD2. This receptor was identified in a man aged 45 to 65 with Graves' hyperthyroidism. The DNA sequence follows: TGTGCCAGCAGCTCCCTGACTAGCGGGAGAGGGTACAATGAGCAGTTCTTC. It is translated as CASSSLTSGRGYNEQFF.